What follows are 26 T cell receptor beta chains derived from one specimen sequenced in a study of T cells after yellow fever vaccination. TCRdb independently ran MiXCR on the 5' RACE reads; one entry per CDR3 protein. The data hold roughly 400,000 distinct CDR3 sequences, with around 20% observed a single time. Sequenced here: PBMCs, sampled before the yellow fever booster vaccination. Every receptor here comes from a man younger than 30 who received the YFV17D yellow fever vaccine.

This clonotype has more than one count but fewer than ten. The chain has TRBV29-1 and TRBJ2-3; D unclear. V was shortened by 3 bases and J by 6 bases, with 7 bases between the two germline ends. The germline V gene encodes CDR1 SQVTM and CDR2 ANQGSEA. The length of the CDR3 is 11 residues. The chain's CDR3 is CSVDHGDTQYF. CDR3 DNA: TGCAGCGTTGATCACGGGGATACGCAGTATTTT.

This clonotype has more than one count but fewer than ten. The chain employs TRBV7-3 and TRBJ2-5; D uncertain. Germline loops: CDR1 SGHTA, CDR2 FQGTGA. V lost 0 bases, J lost 5 bases, and 7 bases lay in between. There are 13 residues in the CDR3. The CDR3 protein is CASSLTGSETQYF. The CDR3, as DNA: TGTGCCAGCAGCTTAACGGGAAGCGAGACCCAGTACTTC.

The chain recombines TRBV7-9 with TRBJ1-4; tentative D call: TRBD1 (5 bases). Germline CDR1 reads SEHNR; CDR2 reads FQNEAQ (reference sequence). This CDR3 has 17 residues. Trimming took off 1 base at V and 8 bases at J, with 20 bases between the two ends. CDR3 residues: CASSLVGLGPKGEKLFF. CDR3 nucleotide sequence: TGTGCCAGCAGCTTAGTCGGTTTGGGGCCGAAGGGGGAAAAACTGTTTTTT. The complete variable domain, with remaining parts taken from reference TRBV7-9 and TRBJ1-4, reads DTGVSQNPRHKITKRGQNVTFRCDPISEHNRLYWYRQTLGQGPEFLTYFQNEAQLEKSRLLSDRFSAERPKGSFSTLEIQRTEQGDSAMYLCASSLVGLGPKGEKLFFGSGTQLSVL.

The V gene is TRBV24-1, the J gene TRBJ1-5; D is ambiguous. Per germline, CDR1 KGHDR and CDR2 SFDVKD. The CDR3 consists of 12 residues. Trimming pared 2 bases from V and 5 bases from J, leaving 3 bases between. The CDR3 bases are TGTGCCACCAGTGATTGGGATCAGCCCCAGCATTTT. Protein product: CATSDWDQPQHF.

This chain connects TRBV5-1 to TRBJ2-1; 9 nucleotides line up with TRBD1. CDR1 and CDR2 (germline): SGHRS, YFSETQ. Losses at the gene ends were 4 bases for V and 9 bases for J; bases not matched to a gene: 8. This CDR3 region has 14 residues. The CDR3 DNA is TGCGCCAGCAGCATACCACAGGGGGCGAGTGAGCAGTTCTTC. This encodes CASSIPQGASEQFF. Supplemented by reference TRBV5-1 and TRBJ2-1, the full variable domain reads KAGVTQTPRYLIKTRGQQVTLSCSPISGHRSVSWYQQTPGQGLQFLFEYFSETQRNKGNFPGRFSGRQFSNSRSEMNVSTLELGDSALYLCASSIPQGASEQFFGPGTRLTVL.

In this sample, this clonotype turned up a few times. The chain has TRBV6-6 and TRBJ1-2; 7 bases are a match to TRBD1. The CDR3 is 16 amino acids. Trimming removed 7 bases from V and 4 bases from J; junction bases left unmatched: 15. Germline CDR1 is MNHNY and CDR2 is SVGAGI (reference sequence). Here the CDR3 reads CASIDRVGGMSYGYTF. For the CDR3, the DNA is TGTGCCAGCATCGACAGGGTAGGGGGAATGTCCTATGGCTACACCTTC.

This clonotype was counted only a few times. The gene calls are TRBV12-3 or TRBV12-4 and TRBJ1-4; 8 bases map to TRBD1. V was pared by 1 base and J by 6 bases, with 10 bases of the junction left unmatched. CDR3 size: 17 residues. Written as DNA, the CDR3 is TGTGCCAGCAGTTTAGGGACAGGGATTTGGGGGGATGAAAAACTGTTTTTT. It specifies CASSLGTGIWGDEKLFF.

The chain links TRBV20-1 to TRBJ2-3; 7 bases fit TRBD1. V shed 6 bases and J 2 bases; nucleotides not matched to a gene: 11. The CDR3 sequence is 15 residues long. Germline V CDR1 and CDR2: DFQATT, SNEGSKA (reference sequence). For the CDR3, the DNA is TGCAGTGCAACACCTCGGGACAGAGACACAGATACGCAGTATTTT. Translation: CSATPRDRDTDTQYF.

In this sample, this clonotype turned up many times. The J gene is TRBJ2-3, the V gene TRBV29-1; D gene ambiguous. Trimming shortened V by 4 bases and J by 1 base, and 6 bases separated the two germline ends. The CDR3 sequence is 12 residues long. Germline V gene lookup returns CDR1 SQVTM and CDR2 ANQGSEA. The CDR3 DNA reads TGCAGCGTTGTCAGCCGCACAGATACGCAGTATTTT. Translated: CSVVSRTDTQYF.

This clonotype showed up just a few times. The chain employs TRBV11-2 and TRBJ2-5; TRBD1 agrees at 8 bases. Germline V gene data show CDR1 as SGHAT and CDR2 as FQNNGV. J was trimmed by 4 bases and V by 1 base; bases with no gene match: 5. The CDR3 loop spans 15 amino acids. The CDR3 region is CASSLVTGGLETQYF. DNA for the CDR3: TGTGCCAGCAGCTTAGTCACAGGGGGTCTAGAGACCCAGTACTTC.

This chain connects TRBV20-1 to TRBJ1-2; 7 nucleotides match TRBD1. In germline, CDR1 is DFQATT, CDR2 SNEGSKA (reference sequence). This CDR3 comprises 14 residues. V trimming: 3 bases; J trimming: 2 bases; junction bases outside the gene matches: 6. As DNA, the CDR3 is TGCAGTGCTAGGACAGGGCTCCTAAACTATGGCTACACCTTC. It specifies CSARTGLLNYGYTF.

This clonotype showed up just a few times. V is TRBV6-5 and J is TRBJ2-7; tentative D call: TRBD1 (5 bases). Trimming cost V 2 bases and J 4 bases, with 15 bases left between them. The CDR3 is 15 amino acids. Germline CDR1 is MNHEY and CDR2 is SVGAGI. The CDR3 is CASSYGDSLRYEQYV. CDR3 nucleotides: TGTGCCAGCAGTTACGGCGACAGCTTAAGGTACGAGCAGTACGTC.

This chain links TRBV6-2 or TRBV6-3 with TRBJ1-1; no definite D call. CDR1 MNHEY and CDR2 SVGEGT come from the germline V gene. V gave up 2 bases and J gave up 7 bases, with 20 bases separating them. The CDR3 sequence is 16 residues long. The CDR3 DNA follows: TGTGCCAGCAGTTACGGCGGTCCTGCCGGGAAGGGTGAAGCTTTCTTT. Translating gives CASSYGGPAGKGEAFF.

This clonotype has at least ten counts. The V gene is TRBV7-6, the J gene TRBJ1-6; perhaps TRBD1 as D (6 bases). CDR1 and CDR2 from the germline V gene are SGHVS and FNYEAQ. V was trimmed by 2 bases and J by 1 base, leaving 18 bases between them. This CDR3 is 19 amino acids long. The CDR3 nucleotides read TGTGCCAGCAGCTTAAAGTCGCAGGGGCTGAGGTCCTATAATTCACCCCTCCACTTT. Its protein product is CASSLKSQGLRSYNSPLHF.

The chain joins TRBV7-2 to TRBJ2-7; D might be TRBD1 or TRBD2, each matching 6 bases. The CDR3 length is 11 residues. Deletions cut 5 bases from V and 9 bases from J, with 11 bases between. In germline, CDR1 is SGHTA, CDR2 FQGNSA. The CDR3 reads CASSGRGVQYV. For the CDR3, the DNA is TGTGCCAGCAGCGGAAGGGGGGTGCAGTACGTC.

This clonotype occurred a few times. CDR3 DNA: TGTGCCAGCGGGGGGAACCAAGAGACCCAGTACTTC. This codes for CASGGNQETQYF. The V gene is TRBV2, the J gene TRBJ2-5; tentatively, D is TRBD2 (6 bases). The CDR3 loop spans 12 amino acids. V was pared by 8 bases and J by 0 bases, with 7 bases between. Germline-derived CDR1 and CDR2 are SNHLY and FYNNEI.

V usage is TRBV7-2 and J usage is TRBJ2-1; no firm D call. The V and J ends lost 5 bases and 0 bases respectively, with 14 bases between them. This CDR3 comprises 16 residues. Germline V lookup: CDR1 SGHTA, CDR2 FQGNSA. The CDR3 sequence is CASSASAGDSYNEQFF. In DNA, the CDR3 is TGTGCCAGCAGCGCGTCGGCTGGGGACTCCTACAATGAGCAGTTCTTC.

The V call is TRBV10-2, the J call TRBJ2-7; 11 bases are a match to TRBD2. CDR3 length: 13 residues. Germline loops: CDR1 WSHSY, CDR2 SAAADI. V lost 8 bases and J lost 5; bases outside the gene matches: 5. The CDR3 DNA follows: TGCGCCAGCTTAGCGGGGGGGTTTGACGAGCAGTACTTC. Translated: CASLAGGFDEQYF.

This clonotype was counted only a few times. The V call is TRBV10-3, the J call TRBJ1-1; 7 bases agree with TRBD1. V lost 6 bases and J lost 7; bases outside the gene matches: 8. This CDR3 has 13 amino acids. Looked up from germline, CDR1 is ENHRY and CDR2 is SYGVKD. The CDR3 loop is CAISPGQSYEAFF. The CDR3 DNA sequence: TGTGCCATCAGCCCGGGACAGTCATATGAAGCTTTCTTT.

The J gene is TRBJ2-1, the V gene TRBV10-2; 9 nucleotides align to TRBD1. Germline loops: CDR1 WSHSY, CDR2 SAAADI. The CDR3 is 13 amino acids. V lost 7 bases, J lost 7 bases, and 5 bases stayed unmatched. Here the CDR3 DNA reads TGCGCCAGCAAACAGGGGGCCGGGAATGAGCAGTTCTTC. Its translation is CASKQGAGNEQFF.

The chain employs TRBV24-1 and TRBJ2-2, with unresolved D. V lost 9 bases, J lost 4 bases, and 14 bases lay in between. The CDR3 covers 14 residues. From germline, CDR1 is KGHDR and CDR2 SFDVKD. This CDR3 is CATSALGSTGELFF. As DNA, the CDR3 is TGTGCCACCTCCGCTCTCGGAAGCACCGGGGAGCTGTTTTTT.

The chain combines TRBV4-1 with TRBJ2-7; either TRBD1 or TRBD2 may fit D (6 bases each). Germline V gene lookup returns CDR1 MGHRA and CDR2 YSYEKL. The V gene lost 0 bases and the J gene lost 0 bases, with 18 bases spanning the gap. CDR3 size: 18 residues. The CDR3 here is CASSQEGAGSQDSYEQYF. The CDR3 DNA reads TGCGCCAGCAGCCAAGAGGGGGCGGGGTCCCAGGACTCCTACGAGCAGTACTTC.

The J gene is TRBJ2-1, the V gene TRBV28; TRBD1 agrees at 7 bases. The germline V gene has CDR1 MDHEN and CDR2 SYDVKM. V dropped 6 bases and J dropped 6; count of bases not matched to a gene: 8. The CDR3 totals 14 residues. CDR3 sequence: CASRNRGSGNEQFF. The CDR3 coding sequence is TGTGCCAGCAGAAACAGGGGTTCGGGCAATGAGCAGTTCTTC.

This clonotype was detected only a few times. This chain uses TRBV6-6 with TRBJ2-5; 11 bases map to TRBD1. Germline trimming cut 5 bases from V and 4 bases from J; bases unmatched to any gene: 6. CDR1 is MNHNY, CDR2 SVGAGI, per germline (reference sequence). The CDR3 totals 15 residues. This CDR3 is CASSLGQGASETQYF. As DNA, the CDR3 is TGTGCCAGCAGTCTCGGACAGGGGGCGTCAGAGACCCAGTACTTC.

The chain uses TRBV5-1 and TRBJ1-2; the D is unclear. The CDR3 extends over 14 amino acids. The germline V and J ends were trimmed by 8 bases and 0 bases, with 14 bases remaining between them. The germline CDR1 and CDR2 sequences are SGHRS and YFSETQ. This CDR3 is CASSGGPPNYGYTF. DNA of the CDR3: TGCGCCAGTTCAGGAGGGCCGCCTAACTATGGCTACACCTTC. The variable domain in full, completed from reference TRBV5-1 and TRBJ1-2, reads KAGVTQTPRYLIKTRGQQVTLSCSPISGHRSVSWYQQTPGQGLQFLFEYFSETQRNKGNFPGRFSGRQFSNSRSEMNVSTLELGDSALYLCASSGGPPNYGYTFGSGTRLTVV.

The chain is built from TRBV12-3 or TRBV12-4 and TRBJ2-3; 8 bases agree with TRBD2. J was trimmed by 4 bases and V by 1 base; bases with no gene match: 7. This CDR3 has 16 amino acids. The CDR3 DNA reads as TGTGCCAGCAGTTTAGTTAACGGGGGGGCCGCAGATACGCAGTATTTT. This sequence encodes CASSLVNGGAADTQYF.